This entry describes one TCR beta chain. This record belongs to a study of blood T cell repertoires in COVID-19. Study context: The cDNA or gDNA used as material had been derived from T cells, B-cell-depleted T cells, or PBMCs.

Sequencing was performed with immunoSEQ multiplex PCR; in TCRdb, only in-frame clones are kept and a portion is missing. The profile covers about 330,000 clones, with around 85% appearing a single time and more than 6% taken by the ten largest. This CDR3 region has 16 residues. Germline V gene sequence: CDR1 MNHEY, CDR2 SVGEGT. Trimming pared 0 bases from V and 4 bases from J, leaving 15 bases between. Sequencing was performed on peripheral blood. This chain uses TRBV6-2 or TRBV6-3 with TRBJ1-2; D may be TRBD1 (6 bases). The TCR sequence derives from a human donor in a cohort sampled during active COVID-19. The CDR3 DNA sequence: TGTGCCAGCAGTTACTCGTTAGGACAGCTCACCTATGGCTACACCTTC. It yields the protein CASSYSLGQLTYGYTF.